This T cell receptor (beta chain) came from a study of blood T cell repertoires in COVID-19. The study assigned cohorts using participant-reported clinical history. Source study methods: Cell counts per sample came from amplifying reference gene primers. TCRdb's table, derived via immunoSEQ multiplex PCR, lists solely in-frame clones and lacks some. V, J and clone size derive from that table, while D and trimming were established from the DNA sequence. In the table there are hundreds of thousands of clones, roughly 86% of which are singletons. What was sequenced was PBMCs or T cells enriched from blood (not recorded which). The origin of this receptor is a woman aged 25-40 years who had recovered from COVID-19.

The CDR3 sequence is CASSVLAGETFGLQFF. As DNA, the CDR3 is TGTGCCAGCAGTGTACTAGCGGGGGAAACCTTTGGTCTCCAGTTCTTC. This rearrangement joins TRBV28 to TRBJ2-1; TRBD2 aligns across 11 bases. The germline V gene has CDR1 MDHEN and CDR2 SYDVKM. Losses at the gene ends were 5 bases for V and 13 bases for J; bases not matched to a gene: 16. The CDR3 length is 16 residues.